A single sample is the source of the 3 T cell receptor beta chains below, sequenced in a study of STAT5B mutations in CD4+ large granular lymphocyte leukemia. Here immunoSEQ multiplex PCR was the method, and the copy in TCRdb shows in-frame clones only, minus some. The sample shows 48,000 or so clones, about three quarters of them seen only once. The sample comprised CD4+ T cells from blood buffy coats. These receptors originate from a human donor in good health.

The V and J genes are TRBV15 and TRBJ2-1; 11 nucleotides agree with TRBD1. With V trimmed by 1 base and J by 7 bases, 9 bases remained unmatched. CDR3 length: 17 residues. Germline loops: CDR1 LNHNV, CDR2 YYDKDF (reference sequence). The chain's CDR3 is CATSRGPSGQGDNEQFF. Written as DNA, the CDR3 is TGTGCCACCAGCAGAGGTCCATCGGGACAGGGGGATAATGAGCAGTTCTTC.

This sequence joins TRBV28 and TRBJ2-2, with a tentative D call TRBD1 (6 bases). Trimming took off 4 bases at V and 5 bases at J, with 11 bases between the two ends. The length of the CDR3 is 14 residues. CDR1 is MDHEN, CDR2 SYDVKM, per germline. The CDR3 here is CASSYAQGTGELFF. CDR3 in DNA: TGTGCCAGCAGTTACGCCCAGGGGACCGGGGAGCTGTTTTTT.

V usage is TRBV5-1 and J usage is TRBJ2-6; no clear D gene. Germline V gives CDR1 SGHRS, CDR2 YFSETQ. The V end was cut by 2 bases, the J end by 0 bases, with 9 bases between. The CDR3 is made up of 16 amino acids. The CDR3 region is CASSLPQYSGANVLTF. The CDR3 DNA is TGCGCCAGCAGCTTACCACAGTACTCTGGGGCCAACGTCCTGACTTTC.